These 9 T cell receptor beta chains share one sample of origin, sequenced in a study of T cell responses to AZD1222 COVID-19 vaccine. Profiling relied on immunoSEQ multiplex PCR, and the TCRdb table lists in-frame clones only, not all of them. The sample consists of some 170,000 clones, 85% to 95% of them appearing once. This sample comprised peripheral blood, obtained on day 0 of AZD1222 vaccination. The origin of the receptors is an adult in good health.

The chain has TRBV12-3 or TRBV12-4 and TRBJ2-5; no clear D. Trimming removed 2 bases at V and 3 bases at J, with 7 bases between. This CDR3 is built from 13 residues. In DNA, the CDR3 is TGTGCCAGCAGTTTAACGGGTGAAGAGACCCAGTACTTC. It encodes CASSLTGEETQYF.

The gene calls are TRBV11-3 and TRBJ2-3; TRBD1 or TRBD2 may be the D gene (6 bases each). The V end lost 6 bases, the J end lost 4 bases, and 11 bases lay between the germline ends. The CDR3 totals 13 residues. Germline CDR1 reads SGHNT; CDR2 reads YENEEA. CDR3 region: CASSMGGADTQYF. The CDR3 bases are TGTGCCAGCAGTATGGGGGGCGCAGATACGCAGTATTTT.

The V call is TRBV10-1, the J call TRBJ2-3; weak D call: TRBD2 (7 bases). Trimming pared 4 bases from V and 0 bases from J, leaving 11 bases between. The CDR3 spans 15 residues. Per germline, CDR1 WNHNN and CDR2 SYGVQD (reference sequence). Here the CDR3 DNA reads TGCGCCAGCAGTGGTGAGGGGGGGAGCACAGATACGCAGTATTTT. Translation gives CASSGEGGSTDTQYF.

This chain connects TRBV18 to TRBJ1-4; D is undetermined. The CDR3 sequence is 14 residues long. Germline-derived CDR1 and CDR2 are KGHSH and LQKENI. The germline V and J ends were trimmed by 2 bases and 2 bases, with 6 bases remaining between them. CDR3 nucleotide sequence: TGTGCCAGCTCACCAGGGGAGACTAATGAAAAACTGTTTTTT. Its translation is CASSPGETNEKLFF.

The count of this clone is one. The genes are TRBV6-5 and TRBJ2-2, with TRBD1 as a possible D gene (6 bases). The germline V gene has CDR1 MNHEY and CDR2 SVGAGI. Trimming took off 8 bases at V and 2 bases at J, with 12 bases between the two ends. This CDR3 spans 14 amino acids. The CDR3 is CASLNRANTGELFF. The CDR3 DNA is TGTGCCAGCCTTAACAGGGCTAACACCGGGGAGCTGTTTTTT.

The rearrangement uses TRBV5-1 and TRBJ2-1, with 9 nucleotides matching TRBD2. Germline V gene lookup returns CDR1 SGHRS and CDR2 YFSETQ. CDR3 size: 15 residues. J lost 9 bases, V lost 1 base, and 8 bases had no gene match. The DNA of the CDR3 is TGCGCCAGCAGCTTGACGGGACTAGCTGGCTTTGAGCAGTTCTTC. Translation: CASSLTGLAGFEQFF.

This clone is a singleton in its sample. The V gene is TRBV5-1, the J gene TRBJ2-2, with 10 nucleotides matching TRBD1. V shed 6 bases and J 4 bases; nucleotides not matched to a gene: 9. The germline V gene encodes CDR1 SGHRS and CDR2 YFSETQ. The CDR3 length is 16 residues. The CDR3 loop reads CASTKTGGVGTGELFF. CDR3 sequence (DNA): TGCGCCAGCACCAAGACAGGGGGCGTCGGCACCGGGGAGCTGTTTTTT.

CDR3: CASSFTGINQPQHF. CDR3 sequence (DNA): TGTGCCAGCAGCTTTACCGGGATTAATCAGCCCCAGCATTTT. V usage is TRBV7-9 and J usage is TRBJ1-5; D is uncertain. The CDR3 covers 14 residues. From germline, CDR1 is SEHNR and CDR2 FQNEAQ (reference sequence). V gave up 3 bases and J gave up 4 bases, with 10 bases separating them.

The rearrangement links TRBV5-4 to TRBJ2-3, with a possible D match to TRBD2 (7 bases). V lost 3 bases, J lost 1 base, and 15 bases lay in between. The CDR3 runs to 16 residues. Germline V lookup: CDR1 SGHNT, CDR2 YYREEE (reference sequence). CDR3 coding DNA: TGTGCCAGCAGCTCTAGGGCGGGGGCGGGCACAGATACGCAGTATTTT. Translation: CASSSRAGAGTDTQYF.